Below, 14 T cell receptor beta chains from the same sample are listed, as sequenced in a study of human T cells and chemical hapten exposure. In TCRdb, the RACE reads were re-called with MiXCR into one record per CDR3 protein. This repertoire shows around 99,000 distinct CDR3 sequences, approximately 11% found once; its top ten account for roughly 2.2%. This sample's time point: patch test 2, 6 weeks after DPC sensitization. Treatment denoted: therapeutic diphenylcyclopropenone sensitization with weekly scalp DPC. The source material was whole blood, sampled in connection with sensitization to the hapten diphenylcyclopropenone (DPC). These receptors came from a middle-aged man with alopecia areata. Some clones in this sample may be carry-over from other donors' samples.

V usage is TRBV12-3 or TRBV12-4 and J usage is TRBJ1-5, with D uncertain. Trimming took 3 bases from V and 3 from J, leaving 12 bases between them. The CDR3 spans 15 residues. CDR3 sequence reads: CASSLSSGVNQPQHF. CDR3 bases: TGTGCCAGCAGTTTGAGCTCTGGGGTCAATCAGCCCCAGCATTTT.

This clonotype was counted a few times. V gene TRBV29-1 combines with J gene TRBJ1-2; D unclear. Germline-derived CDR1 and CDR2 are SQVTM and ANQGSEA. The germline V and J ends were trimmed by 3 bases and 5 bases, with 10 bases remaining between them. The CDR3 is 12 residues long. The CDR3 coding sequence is TGCAGCGTTGACCGAAATCCTTATGGCTACACCTTC. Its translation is CSVDRNPYGYTF.

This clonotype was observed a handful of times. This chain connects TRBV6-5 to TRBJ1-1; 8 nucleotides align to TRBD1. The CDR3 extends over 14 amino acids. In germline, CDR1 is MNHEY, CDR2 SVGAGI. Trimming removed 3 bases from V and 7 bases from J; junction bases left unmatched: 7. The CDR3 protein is CASSYYPGGIEAFF. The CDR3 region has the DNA TGTGCCAGCAGTTATTATCCAGGGGGCATTGAAGCTTTCTTT.

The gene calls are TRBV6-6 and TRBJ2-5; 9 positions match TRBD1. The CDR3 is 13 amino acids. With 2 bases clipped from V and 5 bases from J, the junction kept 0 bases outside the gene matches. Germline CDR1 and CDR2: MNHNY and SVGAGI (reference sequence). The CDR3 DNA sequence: TGTGCCAGCAGTTACGGACAGGGGGAGACCCAGTACTTC. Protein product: CASSYGQGETQYF.

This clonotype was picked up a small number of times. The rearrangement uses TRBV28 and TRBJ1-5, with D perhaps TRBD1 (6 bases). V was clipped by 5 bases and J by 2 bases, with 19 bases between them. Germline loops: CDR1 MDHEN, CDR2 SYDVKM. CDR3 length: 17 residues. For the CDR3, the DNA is TGTGCCAGCAGTCCAGGGGCGGCTGGGGGGGGCAATCAGCCCCAGCATTTT. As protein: CASSPGAAGGGNQPQHF.

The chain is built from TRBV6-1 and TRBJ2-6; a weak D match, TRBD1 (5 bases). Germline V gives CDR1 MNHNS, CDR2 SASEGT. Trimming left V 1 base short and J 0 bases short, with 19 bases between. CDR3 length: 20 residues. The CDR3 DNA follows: TGTGCCAGCAGTGAAGTTAATTTGGGCAGGGCTCTCTCTGGGGCCAACGTCCTGACTTTC. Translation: CASSEVNLGRALSGANVLTF.

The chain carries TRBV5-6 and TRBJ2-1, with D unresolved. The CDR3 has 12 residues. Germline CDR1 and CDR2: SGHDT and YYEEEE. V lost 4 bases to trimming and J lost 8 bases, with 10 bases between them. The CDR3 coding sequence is TGTGCCAGCAGCCCAGGTCAAGATGAGCAGTTCTTC. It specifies CASSPGQDEQFF.

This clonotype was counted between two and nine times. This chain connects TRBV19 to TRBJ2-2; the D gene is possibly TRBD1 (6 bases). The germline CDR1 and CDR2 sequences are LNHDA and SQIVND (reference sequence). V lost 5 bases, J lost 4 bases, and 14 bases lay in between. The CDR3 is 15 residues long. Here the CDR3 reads CASSSQGQVTGELFF. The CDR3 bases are TGTGCCAGTAGTTCCCAGGGGCAGGTCACCGGGGAGCTGTTTTTT.

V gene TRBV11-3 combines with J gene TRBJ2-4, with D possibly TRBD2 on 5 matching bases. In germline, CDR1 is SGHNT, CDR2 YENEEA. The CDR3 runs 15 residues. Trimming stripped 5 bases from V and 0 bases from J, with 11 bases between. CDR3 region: CASSPGSLAKNIQYF. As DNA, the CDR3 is TGTGCCAGCAGCCCGGGGAGTCTAGCCAAAAACATTCAGTACTTC.

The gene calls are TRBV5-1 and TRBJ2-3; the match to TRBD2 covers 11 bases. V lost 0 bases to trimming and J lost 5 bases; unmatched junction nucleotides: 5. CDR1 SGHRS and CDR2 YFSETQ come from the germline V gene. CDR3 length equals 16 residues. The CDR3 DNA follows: TGCGCCAGCAGCTTGGTGGGGACTAGCGGAGGAGATACGCAGTATTTT. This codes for CASSLVGTSGGDTQYF.

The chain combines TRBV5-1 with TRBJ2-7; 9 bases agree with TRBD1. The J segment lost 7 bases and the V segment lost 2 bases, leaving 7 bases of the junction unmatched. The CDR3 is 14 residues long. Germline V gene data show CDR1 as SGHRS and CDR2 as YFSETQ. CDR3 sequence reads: CASSFGQGRGEQYV. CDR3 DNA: TGCGCCAGCAGCTTCGGACAGGGGCGAGGAGAGCAGTACGTC.

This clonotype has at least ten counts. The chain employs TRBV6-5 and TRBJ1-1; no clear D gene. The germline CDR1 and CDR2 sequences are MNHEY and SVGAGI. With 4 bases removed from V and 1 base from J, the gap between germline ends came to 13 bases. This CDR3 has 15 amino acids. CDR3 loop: CASSSPRSRNTEAFF. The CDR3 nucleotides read TGTGCCAGCAGTTCCCCGAGATCCCGGAACACTGAAGCTTTCTTT.

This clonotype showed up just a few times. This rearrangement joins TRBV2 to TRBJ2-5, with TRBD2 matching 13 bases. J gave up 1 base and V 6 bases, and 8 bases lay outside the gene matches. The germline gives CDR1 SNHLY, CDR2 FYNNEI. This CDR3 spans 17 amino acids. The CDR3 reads CASRGLAGPGSQETQYF. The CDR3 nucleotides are TGTGCCAGCAGGGGACTAGCGGGACCAGGTAGCCAAGAGACCCAGTACTTC.

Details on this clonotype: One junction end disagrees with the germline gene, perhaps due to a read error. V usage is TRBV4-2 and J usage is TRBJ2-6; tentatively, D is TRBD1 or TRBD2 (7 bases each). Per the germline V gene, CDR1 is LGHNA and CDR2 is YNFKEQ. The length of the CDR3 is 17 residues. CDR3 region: CASSQPTRGEGANVPTF. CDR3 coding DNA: TGTGCCAGCAGCCAACCGACCCGGGGGGAGGGGGCCAACGTCCCGACTTTC.